This T cell receptor beta chain stems from a study of T cell responses to AZD1222 COVID-19 vaccine. Worth noting for this clone: Its antigen is as yet unknown.

Overall study findings and caveats: Unmutated regions of variants are reportedly targeted by nearly half of spike-specific TCRs. After two AZD1222 doses, spike-specific TCR breadth and depth rose versus day 0.

Some clones are missing from TCRdb's copy, which holds only in-frame ones; the method was immunoSEQ multiplex PCR. This table holds roughly 120,000 clones, 88% found once. Deletions cut 3 bases from V and 5 bases from J, with 4 bases between. This CDR3 spans 12 amino acids. CDR1 is MRHNA, CDR2 SNTAGT, per germline. Sequences were derived from peripheral blood, sampled on day 0 of AZD1222 vaccination. This sequence joins TRBV6-4 and TRBJ2-2, with D hard to call. This sequence originates from an adult in good health. The CDR3 region is CASSEGTGELFF. As DNA, the CDR3 is TGTGCCAGCAGTGAGGGTACCGGGGAGCTGTTTTTT.